This record concerns one T cell receptor (beta chain) sequence. The method was immunoSEQ multiplex PCR; TCRdb's version includes in-frame clones alone and lacks a portion of them. Found here are 250,000 to 350,000 clones, approximately 90% of them singletons; the top ten hold around 2.1%. Germline CDR1 and CDR2: LGHNA and YSLEER. CDR3 size: 17 residues. V lost 3 bases, J lost 4 bases, and 9 bases stayed unmatched. The sample comes from a study of blood T cell repertoires in COVID-19. About the research overall: The United States, Italy and Spain were the sources of the acute and convalescent COVID-19 samples. T cells, B-cell-depleted T cells, or PBMCs provided the cDNA or gDNA that served as material.

The material sequenced was peripheral blood. The sequence was obtained from a man between 18 and 29 years old with active or convalescent COVID-19. The J gene is TRBJ2-1, the V gene TRBV4-3, with 10 bases that match TRBD1. CDR3 nucleotide sequence: TGCGCCAGCAGCCAGGAGCCGGGACAGGGGATTTACAATGAGCAGTTCTTC. This encodes CASSQEPGQGIYNEQFF.